The text below deals with one TCR beta chain. The method was immunoSEQ multiplex PCR; TCRdb's version includes in-frame clones alone and lacks a portion of them. The sample includes 100,000 to 150,000 clones, about nine tenths of them seen just once. J lost 6 bases, V lost 3 bases, and 5 bases had no gene match. Germline values: CDR1 LGHDT, CDR2 YNNKEL (reference sequence). The CDR3 has 14 amino acids. This record belongs to a study of control samples from healthy donors and cancer patients. The clonotype comes from a woman between 18 and 29 years old in good health. This chain links TRBV3-1 (or the pseudogene TRBV3-2) with TRBJ2-3; 8 bases map to TRBD2. The sample was blood. The CDR3 is CASSQLAGQDTQYF. Here the CDR3 DNA reads TGTGCCAGCAGCCAGCTAGCGGGCCAGGATACGCAGTATTTT.